The source of this TCR beta chain is a study of long-term antiretroviral therapy in people with HIV. Going into DNA extraction, samples held roughly 0.85-11 million cryopreserved PBMC. The table lists this clone with a few counts. Antigen unknown. The CDR3 loop spans 17 amino acids. The V gene's germline CDR1 is SGHTA and CDR2 FQGNSA. V shed 0 bases, J shed 10 bases, and the junction held 10 bases outside the gene matches. immunoSEQ v3.0 was run at survey level. Sequencing was directed toward 40,000-50,000 T-cell genomes in each sample. Produced via immunoSEQ multiplex PCR; TCRdb's table is partial and in-frame only. The sample contains approximately 31,000 clones, around nine tenths of which appear only once. Study outcomes and limitations: The study collected no data on ART adherence, viral resistance or therapy changes.

The input for sequencing was unsorted PBMCs, taken 1.1 years after starting antiretroviral therapy. The chain carries TRBV7-2 and TRBJ1-6, with 9 bases lining up with TRBD1. This clonotype originated in a man aged 18-30 years with HIV. CDR3 sequence (DNA): TGTGCCAGCAGCTTAGCATCCGGGACAGGGATAGGATCACCCCTCCACTTT. As protein: CASSLASGTGIGSPLHF.